This entry is about one T cell receptor beta chain. Its cognate antigen is unknown. This record comes from a study of T cell responses to AZD1222 COVID-19 vaccine. Regarding the study as a whole: There were mostly white British donors and more females than males, and clonal diversity was possibly underestimated. Only after the peak T cell response were repertoires sampled. Targeting of unmutated variant regions was reportedly seen in nearly half of spike-specific TCRs.

The V and J ends lost 6 bases and 1 base respectively, with 9 bases between them. The CDR3 consists of 13 residues. CDR1 and CDR2 (germline): MNHEY, SVGAGI. Assay used: immunoSEQ multiplex PCR; TCRdb lists only in-frame clones, some missing. The table lists roughly 200,000 clones, about 90% of them singletons. This rearrangement joins TRBV6-5 to TRBJ1-1; D ambiguous. This specimen was peripheral blood, taken on day 0 of AZD1222 vaccination. The source of this sequence is an adult in good health. The CDR3 bases are TGTGCCAGCAGCGCGGGAACGAACACTGAAGCTTTCTTT. It yields the protein CASSAGTNTEAFF.